This TCR beta chain was identified during a study of neurological immune-mediated disorders. Study findings and constraints: While HTLV-1-associated myelopathy showed the greatest TCR clonal expansion, multiple sclerosis showed the least, falling below healthy controls. No CDR3 amino acid sequences were shared by expanded clones across subjects, suggesting private repertoires in all groups.

TCRdb used MiXCR to reprocess the 5' RACE reads, holding one entry per CDR3 protein. The table shows 50,000 or so distinct CDR3 sequences, with approximately 10% occurring only once. This clonotype appeared a few times. What it binds is unknown. PBMCs numbering 2 million and stored at -80 C yielded the unsorted libraries. The CDR3 spans 17 residues. J was trimmed by 0 bases and V by 6 bases; bases with no gene match: 8. Germline V gives CDR1 DFQATT, CDR2 SNEGSKA (reference sequence). This receptor was identified in a woman aged 40 to 50 with HTLV-1-associated myelopathy (HAM/TSP). The rearrangement uses TRBV20-1 and TRBJ2-7; TRBD2 aligns across 16 bases. The sequencing sample was made of PBMCs. CDR3 protein: CSASGTSGGGSSYEQYF. The CDR3 DNA reads TGCAGTGCAAGTGGGACTAGCGGGGGGGGGAGCTCCTACGAGCAGTACTTC.